The 30 T cell receptor beta chains reported below all come from one sample, sequenced in a study of T cells in Graves' hyperthyroidism and ophthalmopathy. Amplified regions were TCR beta CDR3 sequences from RNA transcripts. First-round RT-PCR of the TCR CDR3 relied on the HTBI primer set. TCRdb redid the calling of the multiplex PCR reads with MiXCR, one entry per CDR3 protein. Here the sample spans a few hundred thousand distinct CDR3 sequences, approximately 14% being singletons. Sequencing was performed on blood. These receptors all stem from a woman aged 25 to 39 with Graves' hyperthyroidism.

This clonotype appeared a few times. As DNA, the CDR3 is TGTGCCATCAGTGGGTCCAGGACAGGGAACACCGGGGAGCTGTTTTTT. Amino acids: CAISGSRTGNTGELFF. The rearrangement uses TRBV10-3 and TRBJ2-2, with 7 bases matching TRBD1. This CDR3 has 16 amino acids. From germline, CDR1 is ENHRY and CDR2 SYGVKD. Trimming took 4 bases from V and 1 from J; bases not matched to a gene: 6.

The chain couples TRBV30 to TRBJ1-5; possibly TRBD1 for D (5 bases). Looked up from germline, CDR1 is GTSNPN and CDR2 is SVGIG (reference sequence). The V and J ends lost 0 bases and 2 bases respectively, with 17 bases between them. The CDR3 contains 17 residues. CDR3: CAWSVSPPRGGNQPQHF. In DNA, the CDR3 is TGTGCCTGGAGTGTAAGCCCCCCAAGGGGCGGCAATCAGCCCCAGCATTTT. The whole variable domain, filled in from reference TRBV30 and TRBJ1-5, reads SQTIHQWPATLVQPVGSPLSLECTVEGTSNPNLYWYRQAAGRGLQLLFYSVGIGQISSEVPQNLSASRPQDRQFILSSKKLLLSDSGFYLCAWSVSPPRGGNQPQHFGDGTRLSIL.

This clonotype was observed at least ten times. This chain connects TRBV9 to TRBJ2-1; maybe TRBD1 (6 bases). Between the trimmed V and J ends, which lost 4 bases and 2 bases, there was a span of 16 bases. The germline V gene has CDR1 SGDLS and CDR2 YYNGEE. The length of the CDR3 is 16 residues. DNA for the CDR3: TGTGCCAGCAGCACCACAGGGTTAGGACCCTACAATGAGCAGTTCTTC. Translated, it gives CASSTTGLGPYNEQFF.

This clonotype appeared many times. CDR3 in DNA: TGTGCCAGCAGTGATCCCAGAGTAGCCAAAAACATTCAGTACTTC. Residues: CASSDPRVAKNIQYF. The V and J genes are TRBV2 and TRBJ2-4; no reliable D call. CDR3 length equals 15 residues. V lost 3 bases and J 0 bases, leaving 9 bases between the germline ends. CDR1 SNHLY and CDR2 FYNNEI come from the germline V gene.

The sample holds many counts of this clonotype. This chain connects TRBV20-1 to TRBJ2-1; possibly TRBD2 for D (5 bases). CDR1 is DFQATT, CDR2 SNEGSKA, per germline (reference sequence). V lost 3 bases and J lost 3, with 15 bases in between. The CDR3 is 15 residues long. The CDR3 sequence: CSASPRDPDYNEQFF. In DNA form, the CDR3 reads TGCAGTGCTAGCCCCCGGGATCCCGACTACAATGAGCAGTTCTTC.

This clonotype was recorded many times. This sequence joins TRBV12-3 or TRBV12-4 and TRBJ1-2, with TRBD1 matching 11 bases. V was pared by 7 bases and J by 4 bases, with 5 bases of the junction left unmatched. The CDR3 loop spans 14 amino acids. CDR3 region: CASNTGTGGYGYTF. CDR3 in DNA: TGTGCCAGCAATACCGGGACAGGGGGCTATGGCTACACCTTC.

This clonotype was seen many times. The rearrangement joins TRBV2 to TRBJ2-2; no clear D. Germline V gene data show CDR1 as SNHLY and CDR2 as FYNNEI. The ends were cut back, 6 bases at V and 7 bases at J, with 15 bases in the middle. CDR3 length equals 14 residues. The CDR3 DNA follows: TGTGCCAGCAGACTGACTTTCGGCGTCGGGGAGCTGTTTTTT. Protein: CASRLTFGVGELFF.

This clonotype has only a few counts. The chain is built from TRBV20-1 and TRBJ2-2, with D unclear. The CDR3 length is 10 residues. Per the germline V gene, CDR1 is DFQATT and CDR2 is SNEGSKA (reference sequence). The V end lost 1 base, the J end lost 9 bases, and 3 bases lay between the germline ends. CDR3 bases: TGCAGTGCTAGAGTGCGGGAGCTGTTTTTT. Translated, it gives CSARVRELFF.

There are many counts of this clonotype. This rearrangement joins TRBV27 to TRBJ1-2; D is uncertain. From germline, CDR1 is MNHEY and CDR2 SMNVEV (reference sequence). The V end was cut by 6 bases, the J end by 3 bases, with 23 bases between. The CDR3 has 17 residues. The CDR3 nucleotides read TGTGCCAGCAGATCCTTTATCCACGACCCGTGGGACTATGGCTACACCTTC. Protein: CASRSFIHDPWDYGYTF.

This clonotype has at least ten counts. The rearrangement links TRBV20-1 to TRBJ2-7, with D maybe TRBD1 (5 bases). The CDR3 sequence is 16 residues long. V lost 6 bases, J lost 0 bases, and 21 bases lay in between. Germline CDR1 DFQATT, CDR2 SNEGSKA (reference sequence). For the CDR3, the DNA is TGCAGTGCCAGGGCCCCCTTCCAGTTGAACTCCTACGAGCAGTACTTC. Protein: CSARAPFQLNSYEQYF.

This clonotype was seen at least ten times. The chain combines TRBV6-1 with TRBJ1-6; TRBD1 aligns across 8 bases. V dropped 3 bases and J dropped 3; count of bases not matched to a gene: 4. CDR1 and CDR2 from the germline V gene are MNHNS and SASEGT. The CDR3 runs 16 residues. The CDR3 coding sequence is TGTGCCAGCAGTGACCGGGACAGGAGCTATAATTCACCCCTCCACTTT. This codes for CASSDRDRSYNSPLHF.

This clonotype was seen at least ten times. The chain links TRBV7-2 to TRBJ2-4, with 14 bases aligning to TRBD2. CDR1 and CDR2 (germline): SGHTA, FQGNSA. The CDR3 has 16 residues. The V and J ends lost 5 bases and 8 bases, in that order; junction bases with no gene match: 8. This CDR3 is CASSGGTSGSSYIQYF. In DNA, the CDR3 is TGTGCCAGCAGCGGGGGGACTAGCGGGAGTAGCTACATTCAGTACTTC. The complete variable domain, with remaining parts taken from reference TRBV7-2 and TRBJ2-4, reads GAGVSQSPSNKVTEKGKDVELRCDPISGHTALYWYRQSLGQGLEFLIYFQGNSAPDKSGLPSDRFSAERTGGSVSTLTIQRTQQEDSAVYLCASSGGTSGSSYIQYFGAGTRLSVL.

This clonotype was detected many times. V is TRBV19 and J is TRBJ2-5; D might be TRBD2 (7 bases). Germline V lookup: CDR1 LNHDA, CDR2 SQIVND (reference sequence). V was clipped by 4 bases and J by 7 bases, with 22 bases between them. CDR3 length equals 16 residues. This CDR3 is CASSNLGASGLGTQYF. The CDR3 DNA reads TGTGCCAGTAGTAACCTGGGGGCTAGCGGCTTAGGGACCCAGTACTTC.

In its sample, this clonotype was seen a few times. This chain joins TRBV7-9 and TRBJ2-2; D is perhaps TRBD1 (5 bases). Trimming shortened V by 3 bases and J by 3 bases, and 8 bases separated the two germline ends. In germline, CDR1 is SEHNR, CDR2 FQNEAQ (reference sequence). The CDR3 is 14 amino acids. The DNA of the CDR3 is TGTGCCAGCAGCTTTTTCAGGGACACCGGGGAGCTGTTTTTT. Translation gives CASSFFRDTGELFF.

This clonotype has a count of ten or more. The rearrangement uses TRBV27 and TRBJ1-6, with TRBD1 matching over 7 bases. Germline-derived CDR1 and CDR2 are MNHEY and SMNVEV (reference sequence). The CDR3 totals 15 residues. The V gene end was trimmed by 2 bases and the J gene end by 5 bases; junction bases not matched to a gene: 3. In DNA form, the CDR3 reads TGTGCCAGCAGTTTAGGAGGGACAGATAATTCACCCCTCCACTTT. Encoded protein: CASSLGGTDNSPLHF.

This clonotype was seen more than once but under ten times. The chain has TRBV29-1 and TRBJ2-5, with D perhaps matching TRBD1 or TRBD2 (6 bases each). The CDR3 length is 13 residues. Trimming stripped 5 bases from V and 4 bases from J, with 14 bases between. In germline, CDR1 is SQVTM, CDR2 ANQGSEA. Here the CDR3 DNA reads TGCAGCGTTCGGTTAGGGGGAGGAGAGACCCAGTACTTC. The encoded protein is CSVRLGGGETQYF.

This clonotype has a count of ten or more. This chain connects TRBV12-3 or TRBV12-4 to TRBJ2-3, with TRBD2 matching over 9 bases. The CDR3 extends over 17 amino acids. V dropped 6 bases and J dropped 5; count of bases not matched to a gene: 15. The CDR3 bases are TGTGCCAGCAGCACATACCTAGCGGGAAACGAGGGAGATACGCAGTATTTT. Its translation: CASSTYLAGNEGDTQYF.

The chain recombines TRBV7-3 with TRBJ2-3; no reliable D call. Trimming stripped 1 base from V and 6 bases from J, with 5 bases between. Germline V gene data show CDR1 as SGHTA and CDR2 as FQGTGA. The CDR3 extends over 12 amino acids. The CDR3 is CASSLNRDTQYF. The CDR3 coding sequence is TGTGCCAGCAGCTTAAATAGGGATACGCAGTATTTT.

This clonotype was counted at least ten times. CDR3 in amino acids: CASSRRLGASSYNEQFF. In nucleotides, the CDR3 is TGCGCCAGCAGCCGCAGACTAGGTGCGAGCTCCTACAATGAGCAGTTCTTC. The chain couples TRBV5-1 to TRBJ2-1; D may be TRBD2 (6 bases). The V end lost 4 bases, the J end lost 0 bases, and 17 bases lay between the germline ends. Germline-derived CDR1 and CDR2 are SGHRS and YFSETQ. The CDR3 extends over 17 amino acids.

This clonotype was seen more than once but under ten times. This may be a read error: a much more frequent sequence differs by one nucleotide. The V call is TRBV7-2, the J call TRBJ2-5, with D possibly being TRBD2 (6 bases). Germline CDR1 and CDR2: SGHTA and FQGNSA. Trimming stripped 5 bases from V and 5 bases from J, with 18 bases between. This CDR3 contains 15 residues. The CDR3 sequence: CASSGHGPAGETQYF. DNA for the CDR3: TGTGCCAGCAGCGGACATGGACCGGCGGGGGAGACCCAGTACTTC.

This clonotype has more than one count but fewer than ten. The chain carries TRBV5-1 and TRBJ2-3; the D gene is possibly TRBD2 (5 bases). V gave up 0 bases and J gave up 0 bases, with 11 bases separating them. Germline V lookup: CDR1 SGHRS, CDR2 YFSETQ. This CDR3 is built from 16 residues. For the CDR3, the DNA is TGCGCCAGCAGCTTGGAAGGACGGGGAAGCACAGATACGCAGTATTTT. Protein: CASSLEGRGSTDTQYF.

Many counts were recorded for this clonotype. The chain has TRBV20-1 and TRBJ2-3; D not certain. CDR3 length: 15 amino acids. Trimming took 5 bases from V and 2 from J, leaving 17 bases between them. Looked up from germline, CDR1 is DFQATT and CDR2 is SNEGSKA (reference sequence). CDR3 DNA: TGCAGTGCTGACAACAGAGCTTCAATCACAGATACGCAGTATTTT. Its protein product is CSADNRASITDTQYF.

Turning to this clonotype: A single base separates this from a much larger clone, so it may be a read error. V and J are TRBV19 and TRBJ1-1; D is undetermined. This CDR3 contains 15 residues. Germline-derived CDR1 and CDR2 are LNHDA and SQIVND (reference sequence). The V and J ends lost 7 bases and 3 bases respectively, with 18 bases between them. The CDR3 DNA is TGTGCCAGTATTGGAGATAGGACCGGGGACACTGAAGCTTTCTTT. Its translation is CASIGDRTGDTEAFF.

This clonotype was counted a few times. The CDR3 region has the DNA TGCAGTGCTAGTAGGCTAGCGCGAGTCAATGAGCAGTTCTTC. Translation gives CSASRLARVNEQFF. This rearrangement joins TRBV20-1 to TRBJ2-1, with D possibly TRBD2 on 6 matching bases. Germline CDR1 is DFQATT and CDR2 is SNEGSKA (reference sequence). CDR3 length equals 14 residues. Between the trimmed V and J ends, which lost 3 bases and 6 bases, there was a span of 15 bases.

The chain uses TRBV20-1 and TRBJ2-3, with 10 bases fitting TRBD1. The trim removed 5 bases at V and 5 bases at J, leaving 7 bases unmatched. This CDR3 has 14 residues. Looked up from germline, CDR1 is DFQATT and CDR2 is SNEGSKA (reference sequence). The chain's CDR3 is CSALRQGAIDTQYF. The CDR3 nucleotides are TGCAGTGCTCTGAGACAGGGGGCCATAGATACGCAGTATTTT.

The table lists this clonotype with a few counts. The V and J genes are TRBV15 and TRBJ2-1; tentative D call: TRBD1 (5 bases). The ends were cut back, 5 bases at V and 0 bases at J, with 14 bases in the middle. Looked up from germline, CDR1 is LNHNV and CDR2 is YYDKDF (reference sequence). This CDR3 spans 16 amino acids. Here the CDR3 DNA reads TGTGCCACCAGCTCACCGCGGACAAACTCCTACAATGAGCAGTTCTTC. Amino acid sequence: CATSSPRTNSYNEQFF.

The genes are TRBV25-1 and TRBJ2-5, with TRBD1 matching 8 bases. CDR1 and CDR2 from the germline V gene are MGHDK and SYGVNS. This CDR3 region has 15 residues. With V trimmed by 3 bases and J by 2 bases, 5 bases remained unmatched. The CDR3 spells CASSDSGTGQETQYF. The CDR3 bases are TGTGCCAGCAGTGATTCCGGGACAGGACAAGAGACCCAGTACTTC.

This clonotype has a count of ten or more. V and J are TRBV6-2 or TRBV6-3 and TRBJ1-1; D is perhaps TRBD1 (5 bases). CDR3 length: 14 residues. CDR1 and CDR2 (germline): MNHEY, SVGEGT. The V and J ends lost 4 bases and 4 bases respectively, with 13 bases between them. CDR3 region: CASSLGLQSTEAFF. As DNA, the CDR3 is TGTGCCAGCAGTTTGGGACTCCAAAGCACTGAAGCTTTCTTT.

This clonotype was recorded at least ten times. The chain links TRBV6-1 to TRBJ2-7; D could derive from TRBD1 or TRBD2 (5 bases each). CDR3 length equals 13 residues. Per the germline V gene, CDR1 is MNHNS and CDR2 is SASEGT. Trimming pared 6 bases from V and 7 bases from J, leaving 16 bases between. The CDR3 DNA is TGTGCCAGCAGACTGGGGCAGGGACGGGAGCAGTACTTC. Translating gives CASRLGQGREQYF.

This clonotype was seen many times. This CDR3 reads CAWMLDPNEQFF. The DNA of the CDR3 is TGTGCCTGGATGCTAGACCCCAATGAGCAGTTCTTC. V is TRBV30 and J is TRBJ2-1, with no clear D. Germline V CDR1 and CDR2: GTSNPN, SVGIG (reference sequence). This CDR3 region has 12 residues. Trimming pared 4 bases from V and 6 bases from J, leaving 10 bases between.